Listed below are T cell receptor beta chains from one sample, sequenced in a study of blood T cell repertoires in COVID-19. Some clones are missing from TCRdb's copy, which holds only in-frame ones; the method was immunoSEQ multiplex PCR. The sample lists under 90,000 clones; more than 85% were seen once. The sequenced sample consisted of peripheral blood. These receptors all stem from a man between 35 and 55 years old with COVID-19, enrolled during active disease. CDR3s leave out the opening cysteine and the closing phenylalanine or tryptophan. The order of the fields is J gene, D gene, V gene, CDR3 protein. A D gene is named only where the DNA matches it firmly.

TRBJ1-4 TRBD1 TRBV27 ASSDWTGNEKLF
TRBJ1-5 TRBD1 TRBV10-3 ANSPGQGNQPQH
TRBJ1-1 - TRBV5-1 ASSTLTGSDTEAF
TRBJ2-7 TRBD2 TRBV6-6 ASSPSGGSSYEQY
TRBJ2-7 - TRBV14 ASSHPLRSYEQY
TRBJ2-1 TRBD2 TRBV3-1/TRBV3-2 ASSQEYGLAGEQF
TRBJ1-4 - TRBV29-1 SVIEESSNEKLF
TRBJ1-5 - TRBV19 ASSMWGEQRPQH
TRBJ1-1 TRBD1 TRBV28 ASSSGGTGGPEAF
TRBJ2-1 - TRBV2 ASSLGANEQF
TRBJ2-7 TRBD2 TRBV11-3 ASSLVGAGVSSYEQY
TRBJ2-3 TRBD2 TRBV28 ASSSQGLAGGPSSTDTQY
TRBJ2-3 TRBD1 TRBV14 ASSPAGTGFSAAQY
TRBJ1-6 - TRBV10-1 ASSEDRNSPLH
TRBJ1-6 TRBD1 TRBV30 AWRTGVHSPLH
TRBJ2-1 TRBD1 TRBV20-1 RTGPSDEQF
TRBJ1-2 - TRBV2 ASRLGQTNLGGYT
TRBJ2-6 - TRBV10-3 AISERGSGANVLT
TRBJ2-5 TRBD1 TRBV3-1/TRBV3-2 ASSLRGQEETQY
TRBJ1-2 TRBD1 TRBV30 AWNRGQGAYGYT
TRBJ1-1 - TRBV21-1 ASSKASGTGMNTEAF
TRBJ2-1 TRBD1 TRBV7-9 ASSRGQVDEQF
TRBJ1-2 - TRBV5-6 ASSPTKRRGRGYGYT
TRBJ2-5 - TRBV11-2 ASFEGPQGREETQY
TRBJ2-7 - TRBV15 ATSRDRGSYEQY
TRBJ2-1 - TRBV7-9 ASIRGGSYNEQF
TRBJ1-1 - TRBV7-9 ASSAAVNTEAF
TRBJ2-3 - TRBV7-6 ASSHRDPSTDTQY
TRBJ2-7 - TRBV10-3 AFGSTSYEQY
TRBJ2-2 TRBD2 TRBV7-9 ASSASGGQNTGELF
TRBJ1-6 TRBD1 TRBV7-9 ASSVDRVLSSPLH
TRBJ2-2 TRBD1 TRBV19 ASSARRRDRVGTGELF
TRBJ2-7 TRBD1 TRBV19 ASSIQGASYEQY
TRBJ1-2 - TRBV30 AWNSGGDYGYT
TRBJ1-5 - TRBV4-2 ASSRGGPDQPQH
TRBJ1-2 - TRBV15 ATSRVTYGYT
TRBJ2-6 - TRBV4-2 ASRGLGGANVLT
TRBJ2-1 - TRBV10-3 ATGRRERGGSNEQF
TRBJ2-3 TRBD2 TRBV4-1 ASSSLAGGPHTQY
TRBJ1-1 - TRBV6-1 ASSDPTPGTEAF
TRBJ1-1 - TRBV6-5 ASNDRTLNTEAF
TRBJ2-7 - TRBV29-1 SVAGATNEQY
TRBJ2-3 - TRBV19 ASSIAVQSTQY
TRBJ2-1 - TRBV5-6 ASSLGAYNEQF
TRBJ1-1 - TRBV5-1 ASSLRWETEAF
TRBJ1-2 - TRBV14 ASSQSRAHGYT
TRBJ2-1 TRBD2 TRBV10-2 ASSGRASGEFYNEQF
TRBJ2-4 - TRBV30 AWSVQGGTNIQY
TRBJ2-1 TRBD2 TRBV11-2 ASSLPLAGSSYNEQF
TRBJ2-1 TRBD1 TRBV10-1 ASSETGDSYNEQF
TRBJ2-1 TRBD2 TRBV23-1 ASSQERTSGSYNEQF
TRBJ2-2 - TRBV19 ASSRRPSGTSNTGELF
TRBJ2-3 - TRBV2 ASGRLLTDTQY
TRBJ2-1 TRBD1 TRBV19 ASTKDRGRNEQF
TRBJ1-2 - TRBV12-3/TRBV12-4 ASSSYGGYT